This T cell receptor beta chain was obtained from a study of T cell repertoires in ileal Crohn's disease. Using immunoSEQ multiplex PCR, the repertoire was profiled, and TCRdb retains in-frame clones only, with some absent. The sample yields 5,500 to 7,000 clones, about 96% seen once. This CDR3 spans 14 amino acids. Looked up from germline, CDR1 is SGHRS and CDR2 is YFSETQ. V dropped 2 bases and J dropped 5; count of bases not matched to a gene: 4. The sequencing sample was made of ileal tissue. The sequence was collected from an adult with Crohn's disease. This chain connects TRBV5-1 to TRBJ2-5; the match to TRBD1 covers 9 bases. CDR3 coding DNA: TGCGCCAGCAGCTTCGGGACAGGGAAGGAGACCCAGTACTTC. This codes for CASSFGTGKETQYF.